This T cell receptor (beta chain) stems from a study of vaccination effects on CD4 cells after COVID-19. Remarks on this clone: The antigen is undetermined.

Profiling relied on immunoSEQ multiplex PCR, and the TCRdb table lists in-frame clones only, not all of them. The sample includes fewer than 90,000 clones, around four fifths of them seen just once. Using viral peptide pools, the ViraFEST assay grew out antigen-specific CD4+ T cells prior to sequencing. Once cultured for around 11 days, the cells underwent separation to obtain CD4+ T cells. Two doses of BNT162b2 or mRNA-1273 vaccine were administered to participants. The junction had 10 bases not matched to a gene; V was cut back by 4 bases and J by 0 bases. The CDR3 consists of 17 residues. Germline lookup yields CDR1 KGHDR and CDR2 SFDVKD.

The TCR was taken from a human donor who received a COVID-19 vaccine. The chain joins TRBV24-1 to TRBJ2-5, with 7 bases that match TRBD2. Sequencing was performed on CD4+ T cells from PBMCs cultured with HCoV-OC43 spike peptides, taken after COVID-19 vaccination. Subset specified: HCoV-OC43 spike overlapping peptide pool stimulation. CDR3 in DNA: TGTGCCACCAGTGACCTTCCTCGGAGCGGGGACCAAGAGACCCAGTACTTC. The encoded protein is CATSDLPRSGDQETQYF.